These T cell receptor beta chains were read from a single sample in a study of shared clonotypes between healthy human individuals. Profiled with immunoSEQ multiplex PCR; TCRdb holds only in-frame clones, not every one. The data hold a few hundred thousand clones, with around 81% observed a single time. The sequencing sample was made of PBMCs. These receptors came from a woman aged 40-49 years in good health. Some clones in this sample may be carry-over from other donors' samples. CDR3s include the opening cysteine and the closing phenylalanine or tryptophan. The D gene is left open where the match is weak. Only part of the rows carry a size: once, few, many, or a class if the clone is expanded.

>TRBJ2-7|12|TRBV29-1|-|-
TGCAGCGGAGGATACGGACGCTACGAGCAGTACTTC
CSGGYGRYEQYF
>TRBJ1-1|14|TRBV19|-|-
TGTGCCAGTAATCGAGGGCCGGAGAACACTGAAGCTTTCTTT
CASNRGPENTEAFF
>TRBJ1-4|14|TRBV11-1|many|-
TGTGCCAGCAGCTTGGGGAGCTTTGGGGAAAAACTGTTTTTT
CASSLGSFGEKLFF
>TRBJ2-7|15|TRBV28|once|TRBD2
TGTGCCAGCAGGGTAGGACTAGCGGGAGGCTACGAGCAGTACTTC
CASRVGLAGGYEQYF
>TRBJ2-1|14|TRBV29-1|-|-
TGCAGCGTTGCCCTAGCTATTTCCCACAATGAGCAGTTCTTC
CSVALAISHNEQFF
>TRBJ1-1|16|TRBV10-1|few|TRBD1
TGCGCCAGCAGTCCAACCCCCGGGACAGCGAACACTGAAGCTTTCTTT
CASSPTPGTANTEAFF
>TRBJ2-6|17|TRBV18|-|TRBD1
TGTGCCAGCTCACCCCCGGGACAGGGGTCTGGGGCCAACGTCCTGACTTTC
CASSPPGQGSGANVLTF
>TRBJ2-2|15|TRBV19|-|TRBD2
TGTGCCAGTAGTCGACTAGCGGGAGGGACCGGGGAGCTGTTTTTT
CASSRLAGGTGELFF
>TRBJ2-1|17|TRBV7-9|-|-
TGTGCCAGCAGCCCACGCCCCCTACGCGGACCCTACAATGAGCAGTTCTTC
CASSPRPLRGPYNEQFF
>TRBJ1-1|15|TRBV5-4|-|TRBD1
TGTGCCAGCAGCCCAACAGGGGGTTTGGACACTGAAGCTTTCTTT
CASSPTGGLDTEAFF
>TRBJ2-6|18|TRBV28|few|TRBD2
TGTGCCAGCAGTTCGCGGGGGGCCCCTAGCTCTGGGGCCAACGTCCTGACTTTC
CASSSRGAPSSGANVLTF
>TRBJ2-7|15|TRBV28|-|TRBD2
TGTGCCAGCAGTCCACAAGTGCGGGAGGTAGTCAAGCAGTACTTC
CASSPQVREVVKQYF
>TRBJ2-7|14|TRBV7-2|many|TRBD2
TGTGCCAGCAGCCCCAGACTAGCGGGAGAAGAGCAGTACTTC
CASSPRLAGEEQYF
>TRBJ2-2|12|TRBV28|-|-
TGTGCCAGCAGTTCCTCGAGCCGGGAGCTGTTTTTT
CASSSSSRELFF
>TRBJ2-7|13|TRBV11-3|-|-
TGTGCCAGCAGCTTAGGAGGGGTTAGCGAGCAGTACTTC
CASSLGGVSEQYF
>TRBJ2-4|21|TRBV21-1|-|-
TGTGCCAGCAGCAAAAAGGACAAGACAGGGGACCGACAACTAGCCAAAAACATTCAGTACTTC
CASSKKDKTGDRQLAKNIQYF
>TRBJ2-3|14|TRBV7-8|few|-
TGTGCCAGCAGCTTAGTGGTCAGCACAGATACGCAGTATTTT
CASSLVVSTDTQYF
>TRBJ1-5|15|TRBV10-3|-|-
TGTGCCATCAGTGAGTTCGGGGCTAGCAATCAGCCCCAGCATTTT
CAISEFGASNQPQHF
>TRBJ1-5|14|TRBV5-1|-|-
TGCGCCAGCAGCTTGGGAACTCTCAATCAGCCCCAGCATTTT
CASSLGTLNQPQHF
>TRBJ1-2|13|TRBV5-6|once|TRBD1
TGTGCCAGCAGCTCGAGGGGGCGAAATGGCTACACCTTC
CASSSRGRNGYTF
>TRBJ2-3|16|TRBV25-1|-|TRBD2
TGTGCCAGCAGTGTCGGACTAGCCGGTTTCACAGATACGCAGTATTTT
CASSVGLAGFTDTQYF
>TRBJ2-5|14|TRBV5-6|-|TRBD2
TGTGCCAGCAGCCTAGCGGGAGTGGGAGAGACCCAGTACTTC
CASSLAGVGETQYF
>TRBJ2-1|15|TRBV5-1|-|TRBD2
TGCGCCAGCAGCTTACTAGCGGGAAGGGGCAGGGAGCAGTTCTTC
CASSLLAGRGREQFF
>TRBJ2-7|15|TRBV4-1|-|TRBD1
TGCGCCAGCAGCCACGGACAGGGGGCGGGTTACGAGCAGTACTTC
CASSHGQGAGYEQYF
>TRBJ2-5|13|TRBV10-3|-|TRBD1
TGTGCCATCTCCGGGGACAGGGAAGAGACCCAGTACTTC
CAISGDREETQYF
>TRBJ1-5|14|TRBV5-1|-|TRBD1
TGCGCCAGCAGCTTGGGACAGGGGGGACAGCCCCAGCATTTT
CASSLGQGGQPQHF
>TRBJ2-7|14|TRBV6-1|-|-
TGTGCCAGCCGCCGGCAGGGCAGGGAGTACGAGCAGTACTTC
CASRRQGREYEQYF
>TRBJ2-3|17|TRBV2|-|TRBD2
TGTGCCAGCAGTGAATTGTCCTGGGCTAGCGGGAGAGATACGCAGTATTTT
CASSELSWASGRDTQYF
>TRBJ2-6|18|TRBV7-3|once|-
TGTGCCAGCAGCTTAGAGCCGACCTACAGCTCTGGGGCCAACGTCCTGACTTTC
CASSLEPTYSSGANVLTF
>TRBJ1-2|15|TRBV9|once|TRBD1
TGTGCCAGCAGCGCTGCGGGACAGGGGGCCTATGGCTACACCTTC
CASSAAGQGAYGYTF
>TRBJ2-5|12|TRBV2|-|TRBD1
TGTGCCAGCGGGACAGTCGAAGAGACCCAGTACTTC
CASGTVEETQYF
>TRBJ1-3|14|TRBV2|-|-
TGTGCCAGCAGCCACAGGGTTTCGGGAAACACCATATATTTT
CASSHRVSGNTIYF
>TRBJ2-3|15|TRBV6-4|few|TRBD2
TGTGCCAGCAGTCGGACTAGCGGGAGCGCAGATACGCAGTATTTT
CASSRTSGSADTQYF
>TRBJ2-1|16|TRBV7-6|-|TRBD2
TGTGCCAGCAGCCCCGGACTAGCGGGAGGGCCAAGTGAGCAGTTCTTC
CASSPGLAGGPSEQFF
>TRBJ1-3|14|TRBV5-1|-|-
TGCGCCAGCAGCGCTGACTACTCTGGAAACACCATATATTTT
CASSADYSGNTIYF
>TRBJ2-7|13|TRBV11-2|-|-
TGTGCCAGCAGCTTAGGGACCAGGGGCGAGCAGTACTTC
CASSLGTRGEQYF
>TRBJ2-7|17|TRBV6-4|-|TRBD2
TGTGCCAGCACTCAAAGGTCGTCGGCGGGAGGGCTATACGAGCAGTACTTC
CASTQRSSAGGLYEQYF
>TRBJ2-1|15|TRBV6-4|-|TRBD2
TGTGCCAGCAGCCGAATAGCGGGAGCCTACAATGAGCAGTTCTTC
CASSRIAGAYNEQFF
>TRBJ1-2|16|TRBV7-2|once|-
TGTGCCAGCAGCTTAGGGGCCAGGCCAACTCTCTATGGCTACACCTTC
CASSLGARPTLYGYTF
>TRBJ2-7|14|TRBV28|once|-
TGTGCCAGCACCTTAGACGGAAACTCCTACGAGCAGTACTTC
CASTLDGNSYEQYF
>TRBJ2-7|12|TRBV5-6|once|-
TGTGCCAGCAGCCTTGTGGGGTACGAGCAGTACTTC
CASSLVGYEQYF
>TRBJ2-6|14|TRBV27|-|-
TGTGCCAGCAGTTTCTCGGCTGGGGCCAACGTCCTGACTTTC
CASSFSAGANVLTF
>TRBJ2-1|15|TRBV19|-|-
TGTGCCAGTAGTATCGCGGGAAGCTCCTACAATGAGCAGTTCTTC
CASSIAGSSYNEQFF
>TRBJ1-4|13|TRBV30|few|-
TGTGCCTGGAGTAGAAGGGGAGGAGAAAAACTGTTTTTT
CAWSRRGGEKLFF
>TRBJ2-1|14|TRBV7-9|many|TRBD2
TGTGCCAGCAGCTTTAGCGGGACCCTCGGTGAGCAGTTCTTC
CASSFSGTLGEQFF
>TRBJ2-5|17|TRBV7-6|-|TRBD1
TGTGCCAGCAGCTCACAAGTGGGGGACAGGGGGAAAGAGACCCAGTACTTC
CASSSQVGDRGKETQYF
>TRBJ2-1|18|TRBV21-1|few|-
TGTGCCTCAACCCCTATTTCCCTAGCGGGAGGGCGCAACAATGAGCAGTTCTTC
CASTPISLAGGRNNEQFF
>TRBJ2-7|14|TRBV5-1|-|-
TGCGCCAGCAGCTGGGCCCAGATTTACGACGAGCAGTACTTC
CASSWAQIYDEQYF
>TRBJ2-7|14|TRBV7-9|-|-
TGTGCCAGCAGCTTATCTGGGGGAACCTACGAGCAGTACTTC
CASSLSGGTYEQYF
>TRBJ1-2|14|TRBV4-1|-|-
TGCGCCAGCAGCCAAGTACAGGGCAGCTATGGCTACACCTTC
CASSQVQGSYGYTF
>TRBJ2-2|14|TRBV5-1|-|-
TGCGCCAGCAGCTTGGTGCTAGGAGCCGGGGAGCTGTTTTTT
CASSLVLGAGELFF
>TRBJ1-1|16|TRBV5-4|-|-
TGTGCCAGCAGACGGATGGGGGGCGCAGGGGACACTGAAGCTTTCTTT
CASRRMGGAGDTEAFF
>TRBJ1-5|16|TRBV28|-|-
TGTGCCAGCAGTTCGGACCAGGGAGTTCGCAATCAGCCCCAGCATTTT
CASSSDQGVRNQPQHF